The 2 T cell receptor beta chains below all came from one sample that was sequenced in a study of read filtering for tumor transcriptome and immune sequencing. Molecular barcoded adaptors covering alpha/delta and beta/gamma chains were used on about 390 ng RNA. A single record per CDR3 protein comes from TCRdb applying MiXCR to the reads. The table has fewer than 100,000 distinct CDR3 sequences, around 12% seen once. Sequenced input: a population of CD138-negative cells sorted from bone marrow. Receptors originate from a donor aged 40 or over with multiple myeloma.

This chain links TRBV7-2 with TRBJ2-5, with TRBD1 identical over 8 bases. Per the germline V gene, CDR1 is SGHTA and CDR2 is FQGNSA. This CDR3 contains 13 residues. V gave up 3 bases and J gave up 6 bases; unmatched junction bases: 3. The CDR3 nucleotides are TGTGCCAGCAGCTTCGGACAGGGACAGACCCAGTACTTC. Its translation is CASSFGQGQTQYF.

This clonotype was detected many times. In nucleotides, the CDR3 is TGCAGTGCTAGAGATCCGGCTAGCGGGCGTACAGATACGCAGTATTTT. Translating it yields CSARDPASGRTDTQYF. V gene TRBV20-1 combines with J gene TRBJ2-3; the match to TRBD2 covers 8 bases. This CDR3 is built from 16 residues. The V and J ends lost 0 bases and 3 bases, in that order; junction bases with no gene match: 8. Germline V CDR1 and CDR2: DFQATT, SNEGSKA (reference sequence).